These 9 T cell receptor beta chains were all obtained from the same sample, sequenced in a study of T cell responses to AZD1222 COVID-19 vaccine. Produced via immunoSEQ multiplex PCR; TCRdb's table is partial and in-frame only. The table has tens of thousands of clones, roughly 82% seen once; the top ten hold about 20%. The source material was peripheral blood, sampled on day 0 of AZD1222 vaccination. These receptors were taken from an adult in good health.

The rearrangement uses TRBV7-2 and TRBJ2-7; TRBD2 aligns across 9 bases. V was pared by 1 base and J by 3 bases, with 7 bases of the junction left unmatched. Looked up from germline, CDR1 is SGHTA and CDR2 is FQGNSA. The CDR3 covers 16 residues. In DNA, the CDR3 is TGTGCCAGCAGCTTAGGATGGTGGCGGGAGGGCTACGAGCAGTACTTC. This translates into CASSLGWWREGYEQYF.

V usage is TRBV12-3 or TRBV12-4 and J usage is TRBJ1-1, with D perhaps matching TRBD1 (5 bases). There are 12 residues in the CDR3. Trimming pared 5 bases from V and 5 bases from J, leaving 9 bases between. The CDR3 sequence: CASSPGGTEAFF. CDR3 in DNA: TGTGCCAGCAGTCCCGGGGGTACTGAAGCTTTCTTT.

This rearrangement joins TRBV18 to TRBJ2-7, with D possibly being TRBD2 (7 bases). Germline assignment: CDR1 KGHSH and CDR2 LQKENI. Trimming removed 3 bases at V and 7 bases at J, with 16 bases between. This CDR3 has 14 amino acids. CDR3 sequence: CASSPQTGRGEQYV. The CDR3 DNA follows: TGTGCCAGCTCACCTCAAACAGGGAGGGGAGAGCAGTACGTC.

The V and J genes are TRBV4-1 and TRBJ1-6; D is unclear. Trimming took 0 bases from V and 7 from J, leaving 13 bases between them. The CDR3 totals 16 residues. CDR1 and CDR2 (germline): MGHRA, YSYEKL. This chain's CDR3 is CASSQDGGIENSPLHF. CDR3 sequence (DNA): TGCGCCAGCAGCCAAGATGGTGGTATCGAGAATTCACCCCTCCACTTT.

This clone was observed a handful of times. The J gene is TRBJ2-1, the V gene TRBV5-4; 7 nucleotides line up with TRBD1. CDR3 length: 13 residues. Losses at the gene ends were 4 bases for V and 9 bases for J; bases not matched to a gene: 7. Germline-derived CDR1 and CDR2 are SGHNT and YYREEE (reference sequence). CDR3 sequence: CASSPTGFGEQFF. The DNA of the CDR3 is TGTGCCAGCAGCCCGACAGGGTTCGGTGAGCAGTTCTTC.

The genes are TRBV6-5 and TRBJ1-3; TRBD1 is a possible D gene (5 bases). V was pared by 6 bases and J by 5 bases, with 14 bases between. This CDR3 region has 14 residues. Germline CDR1 and CDR2: MNHEY and SVGAGI. The CDR3 spells CASSGDFPRNTIYF. CDR3 in DNA: TGTGCCAGCAGCGGGGACTTCCCCCGAAACACCATATATTTT.

A few counts support this clone. This chain links TRBV19 with TRBJ2-2; D possibly matches TRBD1 or TRBD2 (5 bases each). This CDR3 comprises 16 residues. CDR1 and CDR2 (germline): LNHDA, SQIVND (reference sequence). V gave up 7 bases and J gave up 1 base, with 16 bases separating them. The CDR3 reads CASTRHGTLNTGELFF. CDR3 coding DNA: TGTGCCAGTACCAGGCACGGGACCCTGAACACCGGGGAGCTGTTTTTT.

The rearrangement joins TRBV11-2 to TRBJ1-2; D is uncertain. The V and J ends lost 4 bases and 0 bases respectively, with 15 bases between them. This CDR3 comprises 16 residues. Germline V CDR1 and CDR2: SGHAT, FQNNGV. CDR3 DNA: TGTGCCAGCAGCTCAGCCGGTGACGGATCTAACTATGGCTACACCTTC. Translation gives CASSSAGDGSNYGYTF.

V gene TRBV2 combines with J gene TRBJ1-6; TRBD1 aligns across 7 bases. J was trimmed by 8 bases and V by 4 bases; bases with no gene match: 8. The germline gives CDR1 SNHLY, CDR2 FYNNEI. This CDR3 region has 15 residues. As DNA, the CDR3 is TGTGCCAGCAGTGCTCGACAGGGACAATATTCACCCCTCCACTTT. Its translation is CASSARQGQYSPLHF.